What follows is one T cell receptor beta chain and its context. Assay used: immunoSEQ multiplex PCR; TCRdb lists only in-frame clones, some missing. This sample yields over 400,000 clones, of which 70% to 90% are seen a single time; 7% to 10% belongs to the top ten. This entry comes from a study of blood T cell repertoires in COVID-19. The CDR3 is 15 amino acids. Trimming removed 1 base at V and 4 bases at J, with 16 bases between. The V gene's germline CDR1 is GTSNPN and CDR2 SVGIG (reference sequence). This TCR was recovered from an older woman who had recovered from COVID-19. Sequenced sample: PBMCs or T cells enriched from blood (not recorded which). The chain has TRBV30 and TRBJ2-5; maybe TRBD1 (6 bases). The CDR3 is CAWSAITGWGETQYF. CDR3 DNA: TGTGCCTGGAGTGCCATAACAGGGTGGGGAGAGACCCAGTACTTC.